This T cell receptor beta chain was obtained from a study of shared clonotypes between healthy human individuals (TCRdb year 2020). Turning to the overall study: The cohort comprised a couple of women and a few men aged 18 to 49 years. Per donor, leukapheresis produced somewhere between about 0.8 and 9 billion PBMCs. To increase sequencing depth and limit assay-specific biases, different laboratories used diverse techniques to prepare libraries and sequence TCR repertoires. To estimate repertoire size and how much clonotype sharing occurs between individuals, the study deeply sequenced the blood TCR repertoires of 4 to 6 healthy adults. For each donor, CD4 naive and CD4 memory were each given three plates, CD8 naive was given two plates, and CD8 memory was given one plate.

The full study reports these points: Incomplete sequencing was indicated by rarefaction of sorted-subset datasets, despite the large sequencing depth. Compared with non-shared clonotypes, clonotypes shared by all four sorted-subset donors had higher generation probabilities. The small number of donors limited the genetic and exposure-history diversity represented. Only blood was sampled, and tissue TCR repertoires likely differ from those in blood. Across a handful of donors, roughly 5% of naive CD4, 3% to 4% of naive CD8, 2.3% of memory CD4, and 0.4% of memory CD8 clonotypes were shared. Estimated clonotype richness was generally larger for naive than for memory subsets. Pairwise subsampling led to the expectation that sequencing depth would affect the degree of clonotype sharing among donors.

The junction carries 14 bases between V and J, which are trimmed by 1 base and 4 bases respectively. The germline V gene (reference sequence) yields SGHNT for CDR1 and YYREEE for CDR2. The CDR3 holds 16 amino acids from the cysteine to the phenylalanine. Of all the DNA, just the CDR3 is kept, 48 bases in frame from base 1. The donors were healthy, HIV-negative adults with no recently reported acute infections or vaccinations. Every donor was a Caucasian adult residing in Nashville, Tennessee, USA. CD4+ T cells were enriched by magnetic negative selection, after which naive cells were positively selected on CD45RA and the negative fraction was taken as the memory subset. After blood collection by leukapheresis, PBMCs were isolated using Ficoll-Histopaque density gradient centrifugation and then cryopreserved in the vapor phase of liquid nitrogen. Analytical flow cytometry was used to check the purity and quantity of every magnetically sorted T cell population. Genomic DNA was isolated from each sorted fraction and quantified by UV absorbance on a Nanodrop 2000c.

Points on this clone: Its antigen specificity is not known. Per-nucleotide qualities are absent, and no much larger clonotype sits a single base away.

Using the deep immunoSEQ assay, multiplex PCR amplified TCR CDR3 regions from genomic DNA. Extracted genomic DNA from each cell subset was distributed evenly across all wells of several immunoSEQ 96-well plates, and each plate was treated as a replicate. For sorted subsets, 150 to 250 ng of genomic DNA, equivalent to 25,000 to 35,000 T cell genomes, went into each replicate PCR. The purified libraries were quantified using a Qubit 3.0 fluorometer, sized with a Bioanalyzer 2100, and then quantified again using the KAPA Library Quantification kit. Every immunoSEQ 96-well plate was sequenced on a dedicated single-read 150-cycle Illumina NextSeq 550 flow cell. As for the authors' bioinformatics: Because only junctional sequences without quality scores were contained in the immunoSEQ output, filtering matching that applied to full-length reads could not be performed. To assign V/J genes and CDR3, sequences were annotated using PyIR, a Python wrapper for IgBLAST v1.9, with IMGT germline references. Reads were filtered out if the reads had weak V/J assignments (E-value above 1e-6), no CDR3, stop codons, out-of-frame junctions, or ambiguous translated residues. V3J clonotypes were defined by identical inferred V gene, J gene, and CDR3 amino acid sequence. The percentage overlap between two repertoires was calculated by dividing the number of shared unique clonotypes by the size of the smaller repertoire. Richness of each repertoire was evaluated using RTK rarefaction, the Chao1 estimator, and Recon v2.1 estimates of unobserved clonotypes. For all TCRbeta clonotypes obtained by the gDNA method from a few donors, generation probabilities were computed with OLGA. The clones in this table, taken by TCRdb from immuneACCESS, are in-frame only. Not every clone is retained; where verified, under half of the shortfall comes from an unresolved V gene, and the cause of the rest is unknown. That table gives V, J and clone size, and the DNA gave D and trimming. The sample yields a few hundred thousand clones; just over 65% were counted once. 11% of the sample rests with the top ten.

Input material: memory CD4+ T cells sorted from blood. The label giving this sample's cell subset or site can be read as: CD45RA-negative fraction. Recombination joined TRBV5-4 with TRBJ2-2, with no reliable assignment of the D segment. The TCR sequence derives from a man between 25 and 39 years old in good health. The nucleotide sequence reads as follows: TGTGCCAGCAGCTTGACCATACGGTCTTCCACCGGGGAGCTGTTTTTT. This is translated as CASSLTIRSSTGELFF.